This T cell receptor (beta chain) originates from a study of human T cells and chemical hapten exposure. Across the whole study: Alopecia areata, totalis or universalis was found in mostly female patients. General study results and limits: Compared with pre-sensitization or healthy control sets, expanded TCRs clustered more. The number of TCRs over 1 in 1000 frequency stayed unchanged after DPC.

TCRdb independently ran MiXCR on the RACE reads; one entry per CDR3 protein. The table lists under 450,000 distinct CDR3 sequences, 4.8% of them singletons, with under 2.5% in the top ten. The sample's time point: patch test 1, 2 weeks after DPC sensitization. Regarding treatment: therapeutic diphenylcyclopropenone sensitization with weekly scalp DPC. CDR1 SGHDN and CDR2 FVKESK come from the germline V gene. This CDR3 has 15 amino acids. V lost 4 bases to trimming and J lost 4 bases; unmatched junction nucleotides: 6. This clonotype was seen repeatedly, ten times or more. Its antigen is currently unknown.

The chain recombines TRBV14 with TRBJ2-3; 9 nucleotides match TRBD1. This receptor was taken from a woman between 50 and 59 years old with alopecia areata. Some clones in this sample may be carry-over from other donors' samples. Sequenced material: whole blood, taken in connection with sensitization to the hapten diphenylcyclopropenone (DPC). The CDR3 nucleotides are TGTGCCAGCAGCCCCAAGGGACAGGGTCCAGATACGCAGTATTTT. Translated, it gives CASSPKGQGPDTQYF.